This is a list of T cell receptor beta chains from one sample in a study of Tregs in tolerant kidney transplant recipients. Assay: immunoSEQ multiplex PCR; the TCRdb copy retains only in-frame clones and omits some. The data contain some 74,000 clones, around 93% of them singletons. The sequencing used Tregs from blood, collected before the transplant. Receptors were obtained from a human donor who received a combined kidney and bone marrow transplant. Both conserved end residues are part of each CDR3. The order of the fields is CDR3 length, J gene, D gene, V gene, clone size, CDR3 protein, CDR3 DNA. D genes are given only for firm matches. Clone sizes are given selectively: once, few, many, or a class where the clone is expanded.

>15|TRBJ2-2|TRBD1|TRBV28|NA
CASSTQTGGTGELFF
TGTGCCAGCAGTACTCAGACAGGGGGTACCGGGGAGCTGTTTTTT
>15|TRBJ2-1|NA|TRBV4-2|NA
CASSQEGGSYNEQFF
TGTGCCAGCAGCCAAGAGGGGGGCTCCTACAATGAGCAGTTCTTC
>9|TRBJ2-7|NA|TRBV21-1|NA
CASSFEQYF
TGTGCCAGCAGCTTCGAGCAGTACTTC
>13|TRBJ2-1|TRBD1|TRBV29-1|NA
CSADDRGGDEQFF
TGCAGCGCCGATGACAGGGGGGGCGATGAGCAGTTCTTC
>15|TRBJ2-1|TRBD2|TRBV7-3|NA
CASSTLSAGRGEQFF
TGTGCCAGCAGCACCCTATCAGCGGGGCGTGGTGAGCAGTTCTTC
>16|TRBJ2-7|NA|TRBV5-6|NA
CASSLWGSQSSYEQYF
TGTGCCAGCAGCTTGTGGGGGTCCCAGAGCTCCTACGAGCAGTACTTC
>15|TRBJ1-2|NA|TRBV21-1|NA
CASSKWVGGSVGYTF
TGTGCCAGCAGCAAATGGGTGGGAGGCTCGGTTGGCTACACCTTC
>17|TRBJ2-7|NA|TRBV11-2|NA
CASSLESVRRRPYEQYF
TGTGCCAGCAGCTTAGAATCTGTCAGGCGACGCCCCTACGAGCAGTACTTC
>16|TRBJ2-5|TRBD2|TRBV19|few
CASAFQASGIQETQYF
TGTGCCAGCGCCTTCCAGGCTAGCGGGATCCAAGAGACCCAGTACTTC
>14|TRBJ2-7|NA|TRBV27|NA
CASSLGAALGEQYF
TGTGCCAGCAGTTTAGGGGCCGCCCTTGGGGAGCAGTACTTC
>16|TRBJ1-4|TRBD1|TRBV5-6|once
CASSLVPGTGTEKLFF
TGTGCCAGCAGCTTGGTTCCCGGGACAGGGACTGAAAAACTGTTTTTT
>14|TRBJ2-7|NA|TRBV28|NA
CASRKSGVTYEQYF
TGTGCCAGCAGAAAATCAGGGGTGACCTACGAGCAGTACTTC
>15|TRBJ2-7|NA|TRBV6-5|NA
CASSYSYVGDHEQYF
TGTGCCAGCAGTTACTCGTACGTAGGGGACCACGAGCAGTACTTC
>16|TRBJ2-5|TRBD1|TRBV7-8|NA
CASSWRWQGARETQYF
TGTGCCAGCAGCTGGCGGTGGCAGGGGGCGCGGGAGACCCAGTACTTC
>14|TRBJ1-1|NA|TRBV10-3|NA
CATDPGQPNTEAFF
TGTGCCACCGACCCCGGGCAGCCGAACACTGAAGCTTTCTTT
>13|TRBJ1-2|NA|TRBV2|once
CASIVLRAGGYTF
TGTGCCAGCATAGTCCTCAGGGCAGGCGGCTACACCTTC
>13|TRBJ1-2|NA|TRBV14|once
CASSRELNYGYTF
TGTGCCAGCAGCCGAGAGCTCAACTATGGCTACACCTTC
>13|TRBJ1-2|NA|TRBV5-6|NA
CASSLGPLSGYTF
TGTGCCAGCAGCTTGGGGCCGCTGAGTGGTTACACCTTC
>17|TRBJ1-6|TRBD1|TRBV2|NA
CASSAYHDRGRNSPLHF
TGTGCCAGCAGTGCGTACCATGACAGGGGTCGGAATTCACCCCTCCACTTT
>14|TRBJ1-3|NA|TRBV5-4|few
CASSLGGSGNTIYF
TGTGCCAGCAGCTTGGGCGGGTCTGGAAACACCATATATTTT
>13|TRBJ2-3|NA|TRBV7-2|NA
CASSRAGTDTQYF
TGTGCCAGCAGCCGAGCCGGCACAGATACGCAGTATTTT